This entry lists 32 T cell receptor beta chains sequenced from one sample in a study of blood T cell repertoires in COVID-19 (dated by TCRdb to about 2020). Library generation was performed with the immunoSEQ multiplex PCR assay. Entries here come from immuneACCESS through TCRdb and include only in-frame sequences with V and J called. Some clones fail to appear in such tables; in the studies checked, an unresolved V gene covers under half of the shortfall, and the cause of the remainder is unknown. The table for this sample lists over 15,000 clones; 80% to 90% of them were counted only once. Of the sample, 11% is held by the ten largest clones. Specimen: peripheral blood. These receptors were taken from a human donor in a cohort sampled during active COVID-19.

This rearrangement joins TRBV7-9 to TRBJ2-1; 13 nucleotides align to TRBD2. V lost 4 bases, J lost 5 bases, and 5 bases stayed unmatched. This CDR3 spans 16 amino acids. The germline V gene has CDR1 SEHNR and CDR2 FQNEAQ (reference sequence). The chain's CDR3 is CASSSGLAGEDNEQFF. As DNA, the CDR3 is TGTGCCAGCAGCTCAGGACTAGCGGGAGAGGACAATGAGCAGTTCTTC.

This sequence joins TRBV6-5 and TRBJ2-7; weak D call: TRBD1 (5 bases). V was trimmed by 8 bases and J by 0 bases, leaving 14 bases between them. The CDR3 has 14 residues. Looked up from germline, CDR1 is MNHEY and CDR2 is SVGAGI. CDR3 DNA: TGTGCCAGCCGGAAAAGACAGAACTCCTACGAGCAGTACTTC. Residues: CASRKRQNSYEQYF.

V is TRBV30 and J is TRBJ1-4; no firm D call. This CDR3 is 12 amino acids long. The ends were cut back, 3 bases at V and 5 bases at J, with 7 bases in the middle. The germline CDR1 and CDR2 sequences are GTSNPN and SVGIG (reference sequence). The CDR3 is CAWREWNEKLFF. The CDR3 nucleotides read TGTGCCTGGAGGGAGTGGAATGAAAAACTGTTTTTT.

The chain has TRBV6-2 or TRBV6-3 and TRBJ2-1, with TRBD2 identical over 8 bases. Trimming at V came to 2 bases and at J to 5 bases, leaving 14 bases not matched to a gene. Germline-derived CDR1 and CDR2 are MNHEY and SVGEGT. There are 18 residues in the CDR3. The CDR3 nucleotides are TGTGCCAGCAGTTACAATGGCGCGGGGGGTCCCGTGGACAATGAGCAGTTCTTC. It encodes CASSYNGAGGPVDNEQFF.

The chain couples TRBV9 to TRBJ1-5; D is unclear. Germline CDR1 is SGDLS and CDR2 is YYNGEE. V dropped 0 bases and J dropped 1 base, with 5 bases sitting between them. This CDR3 contains 14 residues. CDR3 nucleotides: TGTGCCAGCAGCGTAGACGGGAGCAATCAGCCCCAGCATTTT. This gives the protein CASSVDGSNQPQHF.

The chain couples TRBV7-2 to TRBJ1-1, with no clear D. The germline gives CDR1 SGHTA, CDR2 FQGNSA. The CDR3 is 13 amino acids. V gave up 1 base and J gave up 2 bases, with 5 bases separating them. CDR3: CASSLVINTEAFF. DNA of the CDR3: TGTGCCAGCAGCTTAGTTATCAACACTGAAGCTTTCTTT. The full variable domain, its missing parts supplied by reference TRBV7-2 and TRBJ1-1, is GAGVSQSPSNKVTEKGKDVELRCDPISGHTALYWYRQSLGQGLEFLIYFQGNSAPDKSGLPSDRFSAERTGGSVSTLTIQRTQQEDSAVYLCASSLVINTEAFFGQGTRLTVV.

CDR3 DNA sequence: TGTGCCAGCAGCTCGGGACAGGGCACCTACAATGAGCAGTTCTTC. This encodes CASSSGQGTYNEQFF. V is TRBV9 and J is TRBJ2-1; TRBD1 matches 9 bases. Germline V gene lookup returns CDR1 SGDLS and CDR2 YYNGEE. The J segment lost 2 bases and the V segment lost 4 bases, leaving 4 bases of the junction unmatched. CDR3 size: 15 residues.

The CDR3 region is CASSSYRGGRFYEQYF. Written as DNA, the CDR3 is TGTGCCAGCAGCTCATACCGAGGCGGGAGATTCTACGAGCAGTACTTC. This chain joins TRBV7-9 and TRBJ2-7, with 7 bases lining up with TRBD2. The CDR3 is made up of 16 amino acids. The junction had 12 bases not matched to a gene; V was cut back by 4 bases and J by 3 bases. Germline CDR1 SEHNR, CDR2 FQNEAQ (reference sequence).

The chain employs TRBV5-4 and TRBJ2-1; 7 nucleotides agree with TRBD2. Germline V lookup: CDR1 SGHNT, CDR2 YYREEE (reference sequence). The CDR3 covers 13 residues. V was clipped by 0 bases and J by 10 bases; unmatched bases: 4. CDR3 sequence reads: CASSLGYSGEQFF. The CDR3 DNA reads as TGTGCCAGCAGCTTGGGTTATAGCGGGGAGCAGTTCTTC.

The chain employs TRBV7-8 and TRBJ2-1, with 7 bases lining up with TRBD2. Germline V gives CDR1 SGHVS, CDR2 FQNEAQ. V gave up 5 bases and J gave up 5 bases; unmatched junction bases: 15. The CDR3 loop spans 17 amino acids. The CDR3, as DNA: TGTGCCAGCAGCACCCTCGGGACGTTAGGGACTAACAATGAGCAGTTCTTC. Encoded protein: CASSTLGTLGTNNEQFF.

This clone was detected only a few times. V and J are TRBV4-3 and TRBJ2-7; 8 nucleotides line up with TRBD2. Germline V CDR1 and CDR2: LGHNA, YSLEER. V was pared by 4 bases and J by 5 bases, with 10 bases of the junction left unmatched. The CDR3 covers 15 residues. The CDR3 reads CASSPQSGSSHEQYF. The CDR3 region has the DNA TGCGCCAGCAGCCCCCAGAGCGGGAGTAGCCACGAGCAGTACTTC.

The rearrangement uses TRBV5-4 and TRBJ2-2; 9 positions match TRBD2. The CDR3 contains 15 residues. Unmatched junction bases numbered 1, after V lost 0 bases and J lost 4 bases. CDR1 SGHNT and CDR2 YYREEE come from the germline V gene (reference sequence). CDR3 amino acids: CASSLELAGTGELFF. DNA of the CDR3: TGTGCCAGCAGCTTGGAACTAGCGGGCACCGGGGAGCTGTTTTTT.

This sequence joins TRBV15 and TRBJ2-3; 8 bases are a match to TRBD2. Germline trimming cut 3 bases from V and 2 bases from J; bases unmatched to any gene: 10. Germline values: CDR1 LNHNV, CDR2 YYDKDF (reference sequence). CDR3 length equals 17 residues. The CDR3 nucleotides are TGTGCCACCAGCAGTGTAGGAAGCGGGAGCCCCACAGATACGCAGTATTTT. Translation: CATSSVGSGSPTDTQYF.

This clone was counted only a few times. This chain links TRBV4-1 with TRBJ2-7; possibly TRBD1 for D (6 bases). Trimming stripped 4 bases from V and 3 bases from J, with 16 bases between. This CDR3 comprises 15 residues. CDR1 is MGHRA and CDR2 is YSYEKL in the germline V gene. The CDR3 DNA follows: TGCGCCAGCAGCCCGAGGGGGACCCGGGGCTACGAGCAGTACTTC. This encodes CASSPRGTRGYEQYF.

The chain carries TRBV30 and TRBJ1-2, with a weak D call TRBD1 (5 bases). The V gene lost 6 bases and the J gene lost 5 bases, with 16 bases spanning the gap. Germline assignment: CDR1 GTSNPN and CDR2 SVGIG (reference sequence). The CDR3 is 13 residues long. The CDR3 sequence: CACAPLTEYGYTF. In DNA, the CDR3 is TGTGCCTGCGCACCCTTGACAGAGTATGGCTACACCTTC.

The chain employs TRBV28 and TRBJ1-5; D call uncertain. This CDR3 region has 14 residues. V was cut by 6 bases and J by 2 bases, with 11 bases left in between. Germline lookup yields CDR1 MDHEN and CDR2 SYDVKM. CDR3 sequence (DNA): TGTGCCAGCAGAGAGATCACGGGCAATCAGCCCCAGCATTTT. Translated, it gives CASREITGNQPQHF.

This clone came up a few times. Germline is not matched at one junction end, which may reflect a read error. The rearrangement links TRBV7-7 to TRBJ2-1; 14 bases are a match to TRBD2. Germline V lookup: CDR1 SSHAT, CDR2 FNYEAQ (reference sequence). The CDR3 spans 15 residues. CDR3 amino acids: CASSSGLAGANEQFF. For the CDR3, the DNA is TGTGCTAGCAGCTCGGGACTAGCGGGGGCCAATGAGCAGTTCTTC. Filled out from reference TRBV7-7 and TRBJ2-1, the complete variable domain reads GAGVSQSPRYKVTKRGQDVTLRCDPISSHATLYWYQQALGQGPEFLTYFNYEAQPDKSGLPSDRFSAERPEGSISTLTIQRTEQRDSAMYRCASSSGLAGANEQFFGPGTRLTVL.

There are a few counts of this clone. The chain couples TRBV7-3 to TRBJ2-2, with D perhaps matching TRBD1 (6 bases). Germline CDR1 is SGHTA and CDR2 is FQGTGA. The CDR3 is made up of 13 amino acids. Trimming pared 5 bases from V and 6 bases from J, leaving 10 bases between. The DNA of the CDR3 is TGTGCCAGCAGCAGCTACAGGGCCGGGGAGCTGTTTTTT. It encodes CASSSYRAGELFF.

A word on this clone: Other DNA sequences of this sample code for an identical CDR3. V usage is TRBV12-5 and J usage is TRBJ2-5; D is possibly TRBD1 (6 bases). Germline V lookup: CDR1 LGHNT, CDR2 FRNRAP. There are 13 residues in the CDR3. Between the trimmed V and J ends, which lost 4 bases and 2 bases, there was a span of 8 bases. The CDR3 is CASGSGEQETQYF. The DNA for the CDR3 is TGTGCTAGTGGTTCAGGGGAGCAAGAGACCCAGTACTTC.

The CDR3 DNA is TGTGCCAGCAGTGAAGGGGACTACCTCGGGGAGACCCAGTACTTC. Protein product: CASSEGDYLGETQYF. This chain uses TRBV2 with TRBJ2-5, with 7 bases lining up with TRBD2. J was trimmed by 5 bases and V by 1 base; bases with no gene match: 7. The CDR3 totals 15 residues. Germline V lookup: CDR1 SNHLY, CDR2 FYNNEI.

The chain employs TRBV28 and TRBJ2-7; 13 nucleotides line up with TRBD2. CDR3 length: 17 amino acids. The germline gives CDR1 MDHEN, CDR2 SYDVKM. The V gene end was trimmed by 5 bases and the J gene end by 2 bases; junction bases not matched to a gene: 9. Here the CDR3 reads CASSPSNGLAGAYEQYF. CDR3 in DNA: TGTGCCAGCAGTCCGTCGAACGGACTAGCGGGGGCCTACGAGCAGTACTTC.

The chain couples TRBV28 to TRBJ2-3; 8 bases agree with TRBD2. After removal of 2 bases from V and 6 bases from J, the junction contained 10 bases not matched to a gene. Per germline, CDR1 MDHEN and CDR2 SYDVKM. CDR3 length: 16 amino acids. The chain's CDR3 is CASSLRRRSGSDTQYF. In DNA, the CDR3 is TGTGCCAGCAGTTTAAGAAGACGGAGCGGGAGTGATACGCAGTATTTT.

The rearrangement joins TRBV7-9 to TRBJ1-1, with no clear D. The V end was cut by 5 bases, the J end by 11 bases, with 21 bases between. The length of the CDR3 is 14 residues. The germline V gene encodes CDR1 SEHNR and CDR2 FQNEAQ (reference sequence). The CDR3 loop reads CASSPRPDMEMAFF. Written as DNA, the CDR3 is TGTGCCAGCAGCCCCAGACCCGATATGGAGATGGCTTTCTTT.

The V call is TRBV28, the J call TRBJ1-2, with 12 bases identical to TRBD1. Germline V gives CDR1 MDHEN, CDR2 SYDVKM. With V trimmed by 5 bases and J by 8 bases, 9 bases remained unmatched. The length of the CDR3 is 15 residues. The CDR3 nucleotides are TGTGCCAGCAGTCCCGGGGGACAGGGGGCGCCCGGCTACACCTTC. It yields the protein CASSPGGQGAPGYTF.

The chain joins TRBV7-2 to TRBJ2-7; 11 bases map to TRBD1. After removal of 5 bases from V and 3 bases from J, the junction contained 6 bases not matched to a gene. The length of the CDR3 is 15 residues. CDR1 and CDR2 (germline): SGHTA, FQGNSA. CDR3 in amino acids: CASSIGTGGNYEQYF. The CDR3 nucleotides read TGTGCCAGCAGCATCGGGACAGGGGGGAACTACGAGCAGTACTTC.

V gene TRBV12-3 or TRBV12-4 combines with J gene TRBJ1-1; D might be TRBD1 (6 bases). With 6 bases removed from V and 8 bases from J, the gap between germline ends came to 16 bases. This CDR3 is built from 13 residues. The CDR3 loop reads CASSPGQGTEAFF. The CDR3 nucleotides read TGTGCCAGCAGCCCCGGGCAGGGGACCGAAGCTTTCTTT.

V gene TRBV6-5 combines with J gene TRBJ1-2; TRBD1 is a possible D gene (5 bases). The germline V and J ends were trimmed by 11 bases and 3 bases, with 13 bases remaining between them. Per the germline V gene, CDR1 is MNHEY and CDR2 is SVGAGI. The CDR3 is 12 residues long. CDR3 region: CAGVGGDYGYTF. In nucleotides, the CDR3 is TGTGCCGGAGTGGGAGGGGACTATGGCTACACCTTC.

The V call is TRBV7-8, the J call TRBJ2-7; D is uncertain. Germline CDR1 reads SGHVS; CDR2 reads FQNEAQ. CDR3 length: 13 residues. Trimming took off 3 bases at V and 1 base at J, with 7 bases between the two ends. This CDR3 is CASSFTSSYEQYF. The CDR3, as DNA: TGTGCCAGCAGCTTCACTTCATCCTACGAGCAGTACTTC. The full variable domain, completed using reference TRBV7-8 and TRBJ2-7, is GAGVSQSPRYKVAKRGQDVALRCDPISGHVSLFWYQQALGQGPEFLTYFQNEAQLDKSGLPSDRFFAERPEGSVSTLKIQRTQQEDSAVYLCASSFTSSYEQYFGPGTRLTVT.

The V gene is TRBV27, the J gene TRBJ1-4; D possibly corresponds to TRBD1 (5 bases). The CDR3 is 13 residues long. From germline, CDR1 is MNHEY and CDR2 SMNVEV (reference sequence). Trimming stripped 11 bases from V and 6 bases from J, with 16 bases between. This chain's CDR3 is CAVRARGYEKLFF. The CDR3 DNA is TGTGCCGTACGCGCGCGGGGCTATGAAAAACTGTTTTTT.

The chain combines TRBV12-3 or TRBV12-4 with TRBJ1-2; D is undetermined. Trimming stripped 6 bases from V and 8 bases from J, with 10 bases between. This CDR3 has 11 amino acids. As DNA, the CDR3 is TGTGCCAGCAGCCGTACAGAAGGCTACACCTTC. Translating it yields CASSRTEGYTF.

This chain links TRBV2 with TRBJ2-7; the D gene is possibly TRBD1 (6 bases). Germline assignment: CDR1 SNHLY and CDR2 FYNNEI. The V end lost 8 bases, the J end lost 2 bases, and 16 bases lay between the germline ends. CDR3 length: 14 residues. The CDR3 coding sequence is TGTGCCAGCGGCCGGGACACACCCCCCTACGAGCAGTACTTC. Translated, it gives CASGRDTPPYEQYF.

This clone has just a few counts. J is TRBJ2-4 and V is TRBV9; 7 nucleotides align to TRBD1. Germline assignment: CDR1 SGDLS and CDR2 YYNGEE. This CDR3 is 15 amino acids long. J was trimmed by 1 base and V by 3 bases; bases with no gene match: 4. The CDR3 is CASSGGGLAKNIQYF. The CDR3 bases are TGTGCCAGCAGCGGAGGGGGCTTGGCCAAAAACATTCAGTACTTC.